This T cell receptor (beta chain) is from a study of shared clonotypes between healthy human individuals. As for the study in general: Serving as donors were two women and three men, whose ages spanned 18 to 49.

The repertoire was sequenced with immunoSEQ multiplex PCR; TCRdb's copy has only in-frame clones and lacks some. The sample lists hundreds of thousands of clones; around 74% were seen once. The TCR originated in a woman aged 30 to 39 in good health. The material sequenced was memory CD4+ T cells sorted from blood. Stated subset: CD45RA-negative fraction.

The CDR3, as DNA: TGTGCCAGCAGTGACCCGGGACAGGGGGTGCACGAGCAGTACTTC. This codes for CASSDPGQGVHEQYF. The rearrangement joins TRBV6-1 to TRBJ2-7; 11 bases line up with TRBD1. The germline V gene encodes CDR1 MNHNS and CDR2 SASEGT. The CDR3 totals 15 residues. The ends lost 3 bases at V and 5 bases at J; junction bases unmatched: 6.